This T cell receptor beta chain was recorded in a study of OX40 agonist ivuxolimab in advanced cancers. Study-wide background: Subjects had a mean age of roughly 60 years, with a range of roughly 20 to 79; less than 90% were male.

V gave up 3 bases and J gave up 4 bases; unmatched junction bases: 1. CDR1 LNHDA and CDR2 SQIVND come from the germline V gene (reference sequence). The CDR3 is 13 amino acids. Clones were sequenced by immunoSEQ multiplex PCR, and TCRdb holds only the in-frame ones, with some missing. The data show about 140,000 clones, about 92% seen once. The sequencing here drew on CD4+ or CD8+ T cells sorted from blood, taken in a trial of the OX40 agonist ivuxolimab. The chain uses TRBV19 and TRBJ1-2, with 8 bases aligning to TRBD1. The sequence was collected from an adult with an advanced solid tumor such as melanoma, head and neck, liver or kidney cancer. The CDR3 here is CASSMDRAYGYTF. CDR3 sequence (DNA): TGTGCCAGTAGTATGGACAGGGCCTATGGCTACACCTTC.